These 9 T cell receptor beta chains originate from one sample sequenced in a study of T cell responses to AZD1222 COVID-19 vaccine. Profiling relied on immunoSEQ multiplex PCR, and the TCRdb table lists in-frame clones only, not all of them. The sample has roughly 120,000 clones; around 90% are singletons. The starting material was peripheral blood, obtained 28 days after the second AZD1222 dose. The receptors shown here come from an adult who received the AZD1222 COVID-19 vaccine.

J is TRBJ2-1 and V is TRBV11-3; 7 positions match TRBD1. This CDR3 contains 16 residues. Germline V CDR1 and CDR2: SGHNT, YENEEA. V shed 5 bases, J shed 0 bases, and the junction held 7 bases outside the gene matches. The CDR3 region is CASSLKGQSSYNEQFF. For the CDR3, the DNA is TGTGCCAGCAGCCTCAAGGGACAGAGCTCCTACAATGAGCAGTTCTTC.

J is TRBJ2-3 and V is TRBV2, with D unclear. CDR1 SNHLY and CDR2 FYNNEI come from the germline V gene. This CDR3 has 17 residues. Trimming cost V 7 bases and J 0 bases, with 20 bases left between them. The CDR3 bases are TGTGCCAGCACGGACCCCAGGCAGACACAAAGCACAGATACGCAGTATTTT. Its protein product is CASTDPRQTQSTDTQYF. The variable domain in full, with the rest retrieved from reference TRBV2 and TRBJ2-3, is EPEVTQTPSHQVTQMGQEVILRCVPISNHLYFYWYRQILGQKVEFLVSFYNNEISEKSEIFDDQFSVERPDGSNFTLKIRSTKLEDSAMYFCASTDPRQTQSTDTQYFGPGTRLTVL.

The chain uses TRBV6-4 and TRBJ1-1, with D possibly TRBD1 on 5 matching bases. This CDR3 comprises 14 residues. CDR1 and CDR2 from the germline V gene are MRHNA and SNTAGT. Trimming took 0 bases from V and 5 from J, leaving 10 bases between them. The CDR3 nucleotides read TGTGCCAGCAGTGACTCCGCAGGGACGACTGAAGCTTTCTTT. It specifies CASSDSAGTTEAFF.

This clone occurred a few times. The V and J genes are TRBV20-1 and TRBJ1-5; D is perhaps TRBD1 (5 bases). The length of the CDR3 is 16 residues. Between the trimmed V and J ends, which lost 3 bases and 3 bases, there was a span of 18 bases. Germline CDR1 is DFQATT and CDR2 is SNEGSKA (reference sequence). The CDR3 nucleotides are TGCAGTGCTAGTTCCGCTAGGGCAGGGCTCAATCAGCCCCAGCATTTT. Translating it yields CSASSARAGLNQPQHF.

The genes are TRBV11-3 and TRBJ1-2; TRBD1 agrees at 8 bases. CDR1 and CDR2 from the germline V gene are SGHNT and YENEEA. Germline trimming cut 1 base from V and 2 bases from J; bases unmatched to any gene: 6. CDR3 length equals 16 residues. The CDR3: CASSLGGTGKNYGYTF. CDR3 DNA sequence: TGTGCCAGCAGCTTAGGAGGGACAGGTAAAAACTATGGCTACACCTTC. Full variable domain (missing parts from reference TRBV11-3 and TRBJ1-2): EAGVVQSPRYKIIEKKQPVAFWCNPISGHNTLYWYLQNLGQGPELLIRYENEEAVDDSQLPKDRFSAERLKGVDSTLKIQPAELGDSAVYLCASSLGGTGKNYGYTFGSGTRLTVV.

The rearrangement uses TRBV5-1 and TRBJ1-2; 7 bases fit TRBD1. Germline V gene sequence: CDR1 SGHRS, CDR2 YFSETQ. CDR3 size: 13 residues. The V and J ends lost 3 bases and 4 bases, in that order; junction bases with no gene match: 3. CDR3 loop: CASSWDSLYGYTF. In DNA, the CDR3 is TGCGCCAGCAGCTGGGACAGCCTCTATGGCTACACCTTC.

The V call is TRBV19, the J call TRBJ2-1; TRBD1 matches 8 bases. With V trimmed by 6 bases and J by 0 bases, 10 bases remained unmatched. Germline assignment: CDR1 LNHDA and CDR2 SQIVND (reference sequence). The CDR3 length is 17 residues. CDR3 region: CASRPGQVTPSYNEQFF. The CDR3 nucleotides are TGTGCCAGTAGACCGGGACAGGTCACCCCCTCCTACAATGAGCAGTTCTTC.

The rearrangement uses TRBV4-2 and TRBJ1-4, with a weak D call TRBD1 (5 bases). V lost 1 base and J lost 4, with 13 bases in between. This CDR3 has 16 amino acids. The germline V gene has CDR1 LGHNA and CDR2 YNFKEQ. The CDR3 DNA reads as TGTGCCAGCAGCCAAGGGGGCGGCCCCGATAATGAAAAACTGTTTTTT. Amino acids: CASSQGGGPDNEKLFF.

The rearrangement links TRBV12-3 or TRBV12-4 to TRBJ1-3, with D hard to call. V lost 5 bases and J lost 0, with 5 bases in between. The CDR3 has 13 residues. CDR3 coding DNA: TGTGCCAGCAGTATTCACTCTGGAAACACCATATATTTT. This sequence encodes CASSIHSGNTIYF.